This record concerns one T cell receptor (beta chain) sequence. The data were taken from a study of blood T cell repertoires in COVID-19. As for the study in general: The United States, Italy and Spain were the sources of the acute and convalescent COVID-19 samples. T cells, B-cell-depleted T cells, or PBMCs supplied cDNA or gDNA.

The CDR3 is made up of 11 amino acids. In germline, CDR1 is DFQATT, CDR2 SNEGSKA (reference sequence). Trimming took 5 bases from V and 7 from J; bases not matched to a gene: 3. As originally analysed: Researchers report that nucleated cell counts were estimated from reference gene primer amplification. The table came from immunoSEQ multiplex PCR; TCRdb's copy has only in-frame clones and leaves some out. V, J and clone size are taken as reported in that table, and D and trimming were inferred from the DNA itself. The sample lists about 260,000 clones, around 90% occurring once. This clonotype was sampled from a man between 60 and 75 years old who had recovered from COVID-19. The chain uses TRBV20-1 and TRBJ1-1; 8 bases are a match to TRBD1. Sequenced material: peripheral blood. As DNA, the CDR3 is TGCAGTGCTTCACAGGGGGGTGAAGCTTTCTTT. Translated: CSASQGGEAFF.